This T cell receptor beta chain originates from a study of blood T cell repertoires in COVID-19. The overall study: Both acute and convalescent COVID-19 samples were obtained from the United States, Italy and Spain. PBMCs, B-cell-depleted T cells, or T cells provided the cDNA or gDNA that made up the material.

There are 15 residues in the CDR3. The J segment lost 3 bases and the V segment lost 5 bases, leaving 4 bases of the junction unmatched. In germline, CDR1 is SGHTA, CDR2 FQGNSA. Authors' methods: Reference gene primer amplification in the assay estimated nucleated cell counts. Method: immunoSEQ multiplex PCR; TCRdb's copy keeps in-frame clones and lacks some. From that table come the V and J calls and clone size; the DNA was used to work out D and trimming. The profile shows 250,000 or so clones, about 83% of them singletons. The sample was peripheral blood. The chain has TRBV7-2 and TRBJ2-1, with 10 nucleotides matching TRBD1. This clonotype was sampled from a woman in her thirties or forties who had recovered from COVID-19. The CDR3 region has the DNA TGTGCCAGCAGCGCGACAGGGGGCTTCTACAATGAGCAGTTCTTC. It translates to CASSATGGFYNEQFF.